This TCR beta chain was captured in a study of PD-L1 blockade in urothelial cancer listed by TCRdb under 2017. Background for the entire study: All patients started therapy around 2014 and received atezolizumab 1,200 mg intravenously every 3 weeks. About 10 patients reached durable clinical benefit, while 20 patients did not. Durable clinical benefit was defined as progression-free survival longer than 6 months, and TCR features were also tested against progression-free and overall survival. TCR sequencing covered pretreatment tumor samples and matched, serially collected peripheral blood taken before and after atezolizumab treatment. Blood samples gave median yields of around 150,000 T cells and some 80,000 unique TCRs, along with a median clonality of around 0.08. Some 30 patients had pretreatment blood TCR-seq, some 25 had at least one posttreatment blood collection, and some 25 had tumor TCR-seq. In the same patients, pretreatment tumors underwent whole exome sequencing and RNA sequencing in addition to TCR sequencing. About nine tenths of the roughly 29 patients were identified as males with urothelial cancer of bladder origin, and a prior smoking history was reported by 18 of 29 patients. Somatic, immune and clinical correlates of response to PD-L1 blockade with atezolizumab in urothelial cancer were the focus of an exploratory multi-omic analysis. Patients had an ECOG performance status of 0 or 1 and had received between 0 and 3 prior chemotherapy regimens. Blood samples were analyzed at two time points: 3 weeks after treatment start (second dose) and 6 weeks after treatment start.

The germline ends are 12 bases apart after V is trimmed by 10 bases and J by 2 bases. The germline V gene supplies CDR1 ENHRY and CDR2 SYGVKD. Including cysteine and phenylalanine, the CDR3 has 12 amino acids. The DNA shown is the 36-base CDR3, in frame from base 1. Synthetic TCR analog templates were spiked into each PCR to estimate absolute template abundance from read counts. TCRbeta CDR3 regions were amplified from genomic DNA with bias-controlled V and J gene primers using the immunoSEQ assay. Rearranged TCRbeta segments were sequenced at approximately 20X coverage. From the authors' description of their analysis: Clustering was used to correct sequencing errors, and CDR3s were annotated against IMGT so that V, D and J genes could be assigned. Downstream analyses used only productive TCRbeta rearrangements and left out out-of-frame or stop-codon sequences. To compute clonality, Shannon entropy was normalized by the log of the number of unique productive sequences and then subtracted from one. Clones differing between time points or between blood and tumor were identified by Fisher's exact test with Benjamini-Hochberg correction at adjusted p below 0.01. The table was pulled from immuneACCESS by TCRdb, which kept in-frame rearrangements only. Such tables lose some clones; where checked, under half of the loss comes from unresolved V genes, and the rest has no known cause. That table supplies the V and J calls and clone size; D and trimming were determined from the DNA. The sample yields 70,000 to 80,000 clones; around four fifths were counted once. Under 8.5% of the sample is in the top ten clones.

This specimen's time point label, per the study, means: pretreatment peripheral blood. A cohort of about 27 patients with locally advanced or metastatic urothelial carcinoma, treated at Memorial Sloan Kettering on a trial protocol, was included. Peripheral blood mononuclear cells were collected from each patient pretreatment and during treatment, giving between 1 and 8 total time points per patient. The Qiagen DNeasy Blood extraction kit was used to purify genomic DNA from total PBMCs and from tumor samples. PBMCs were collected pretreatment and during treatment and were isolated and stored as previously described. This clone has only one observation. Its antigen is currently not known. No base qualities exist here, and no much larger clone lies one base off it. Broader findings and caveats from the paper: Small sample size (n ≈ 28) and many exploratory analyses mean the results are intended to be hypothesis-generating. Greater expansion of tumor-associated TCR clones in peripheral blood 3 weeks after the start of treatment was observed in patients with durable benefit (n of about 22, p = 0.022). Improved progression-free and overall survival was found to be associated with pretreatment peripheral blood TCR clonality below the median.

The rearrangement combines TRBV10-3 with TRBJ2-7; a tentative D call is TRBD1 (6 bases match). This TCR came from a man aged 35-49 years with urothelial cancer. Sequencing used PBMCs, obtained around atezolizumab (anti-PD-L1) treatment. DNA sequence: TGTGCCACCCGGACAGTTACCTACGAGCAGTACTTC. This translates into CATRTVTYEQYF.